This entry lists 18 T cell receptor beta chains sequenced from one sample in a study of T cell repertoires in aging, cancer and after chemotherapy. Peripheral blood genomic DNA, not sorted cells or RNA, was the template. A mixed TRB-A/B primer pool amplified rearranged TRB by multiplex touch-down PCR. TCRdb analysed the multiplex PCR reads with MiXCR anew, one entry per CDR3 protein. The table includes 1,500 to 2,000 distinct CDR3 sequences, approximately 60% detected once. Sequenced material: blood. The receptors stem from a human donor with a blood cancer.

V usage is TRBV12-3 or TRBV12-4 and J usage is TRBJ2-4; no clear D. The V end was cut by 1 base, the J end by 8 bases, with 9 bases between. There are 13 residues in the CDR3. The CDR3 DNA sequence: TGTGCCAGCAGTTTAGACTTCAAGGACATTCAGTACTTC. Translating it yields CASSLDFKDIQYF.

This chain connects TRBV6-4 to TRBJ2-3; 9 bases match TRBD1. Germline CDR1 is MRHNA and CDR2 is SNTAGT. This CDR3 spans 14 amino acids. Trimming took 6 bases from V and 1 from J; bases not matched to a gene: 2. The CDR3 bases are TGTGCCAGCAGCCGGGACAGGGGCACAGATACGCAGTATTTT. Amino acid sequence: CASSRDRGTDTQYF.

In its sample, this clonotype was seen a few times. CDR3 nucleotides: TGTGCCAGCAGTCTGCTAGCGGGAGGGCCCGGGGATACGCAGTATTTT. It is translated as CASSLLAGGPGDTQYF. The chain joins TRBV11-3 to TRBJ2-3, with TRBD2 matching over 12 bases. Germline values: CDR1 SGHNT, CDR2 YENEEA. The CDR3 has 16 residues. The trim removed 6 bases at V and 6 bases at J, leaving 10 bases unmatched.

This chain uses TRBV11-1 with TRBJ2-1; 8 bases align to TRBD2. This CDR3 has 14 amino acids. CDR1 and CDR2 (germline): SGHAT, FQDESV (reference sequence). V lost 4 bases and J lost 6; bases outside the gene matches: 5. The CDR3 DNA follows: TGTGCCAGCAGCTACGGGGGGGCCTCCAATGAGCAGTTCTTC. This translates into CASSYGGASNEQFF.

The chain is built from TRBV11-3 and TRBJ1-1; the D gene is possibly TRBD1 (6 bases). V was trimmed by 7 bases and J by 1 base, leaving 19 bases between them. This CDR3 contains 16 residues. The germline V gene encodes CDR1 SGHNT and CDR2 YENEEA. CDR3 sequence (DNA): TGTGCCAGCAAGACAGGTTTTGGTCGACGGAACACTGAAGCTTTCTTT. Protein: CASKTGFGRRNTEAFF. Together with reference TRBV11-3 and TRBJ1-1, the CDR3 gives the full variable domain: EAGVVQSPRYKIIEKKQPVAFWCNPISGHNTLYWYLQNLGQGPELLIRYENEEAVDDSQLPKDRFSAERLKGVDSTLKIQPAELGDSAVYLCASKTGFGRRNTEAFFGQGTRLTVV.

This clonotype has just a few counts. This chain joins TRBV12-3 or TRBV12-4 and TRBJ2-5, with 8 bases lining up with TRBD2. This CDR3 region has 14 residues. J was trimmed by 7 bases and V by 7 bases; bases with no gene match: 11. CDR3 sequence: CASTYSAGAGTQYF. The DNA of the CDR3 is TGTGCCAGCACCTATTCAGCGGGGGCGGGGACCCAGTACTTC.

The chain carries TRBV11-1 and TRBJ2-1, with 15 positions matching TRBD2. Germline V gives CDR1 SGHAT, CDR2 FQDESV (reference sequence). The CDR3 sequence is 15 residues long. V lost 4 bases and J lost 6; bases outside the gene matches: 1. CDR3 sequence reads: CASSSGLAGGNEQFF. CDR3 in DNA: TGTGCCAGCAGCTCGGGACTAGCGGGAGGCAATGAGCAGTTCTTC.

The sample holds a few counts of this clonotype. As DNA, the CDR3 is TGTGCCAGCAGCAGGACTGGGGCAGATACGCAGTATTTT. It specifies CASSRTGADTQYF. The chain combines TRBV5-6 with TRBJ2-3; D perhaps matches TRBD2 (5 bases). CDR1 and CDR2 (germline): SGHDT, YYEEEE. Deletions cut 4 bases from V and 4 bases from J, with 10 bases between. The CDR3 is 13 amino acids.

This chain links TRBV6-1 with TRBJ2-7, with D maybe TRBD1 (6 bases). V was clipped by 5 bases and J by 2 bases, with 13 bases between them. The CDR3 runs to 14 residues. In germline, CDR1 is MNHNS, CDR2 SASEGT. This CDR3 reads CASSNRDKAYEQYF. CDR3 DNA: TGTGCCAGCAGTAACCGGGACAAAGCCTACGAGCAGTACTTC.

The chain joins TRBV30 to TRBJ1-2; unclear D gene. Trimming left V 0 bases short and J 7 bases short, with 15 bases between. The CDR3 contains 14 residues. Germline CDR1 reads GTSNPN; CDR2 reads SVGIG (reference sequence). CDR3: CAWSVKYGRTGYTF. CDR3 sequence (DNA): TGTGCCTGGAGTGTAAAGTATGGGAGGACTGGCTACACCTTC.

The rearrangement joins TRBV6-5 to TRBJ2-3, with a weak D call TRBD1 (5 bases). The CDR3 spans 14 residues. Germline loops: CDR1 MNHEY, CDR2 SVGAGI. V lost 6 bases to trimming and J lost 0 bases, with 10 bases between them. The CDR3 region is CASRPSGSTDTQYF. In nucleotides, the CDR3 is TGTGCCAGCAGGCCCTCAGGGAGCACAGATACGCAGTATTTT.

This clonotype was picked up a small number of times. The V gene is TRBV30, the J gene TRBJ2-5, with D possibly being TRBD1 (5 bases). From germline, CDR1 is GTSNPN and CDR2 SVGIG (reference sequence). The length of the CDR3 is 14 residues. With 3 bases removed from V and 5 bases from J, the gap between germline ends came to 16 bases. The CDR3 sequence is CAWRQTGPGETQYF. In DNA, the CDR3 is TGTGCCTGGAGACAAACAGGCCCGGGCGAGACCCAGTACTTC.

As for this clonotype: The conserved final phenylalanine or tryptophan is absent from the CDR3, which likely points to a read error. V is TRBV30 and J is TRBJ2-4; no definite D call. There are 15 residues in the CDR3. Germline values: CDR1 GTSNPN, CDR2 SVGIG (reference sequence). V gave up 5 bases and J gave up 0 bases, with 14 bases separating them. The CDR3 region is CAWGGILEAKNIQYY. CDR3 in DNA: TGTGCCTGGGGTGGGATATTGGAAGCCAAAAACATTCAGTACTAC.

The chain has TRBV11-1 and TRBJ2-2; D might be TRBD1 or TRBD2, each matching 5 bases. Germline CDR1 is SGHAT and CDR2 is FQDESV (reference sequence). V lost 3 bases, J lost 5 bases, and 16 bases lay in between. This CDR3 comprises 16 residues. The CDR3 loop is CASSLGWDHSTGELFF. For the CDR3, the DNA is TGTGCCAGCAGCTTGGGCTGGGACCATTCAACCGGGGAGCTGTTTTTT.

This clonotype was recorded a few times. The chain links TRBV30 to TRBJ1-5; no clear D gene. Per germline, CDR1 GTSNPN and CDR2 SVGIG (reference sequence). V was trimmed by 1 base and J by 0 bases, leaving 1 base between them. The length of the CDR3 is 12 residues. DNA for the CDR3: TGTGCCTGGAGTGGTAGCAATCAGCCCCAGCATTTT. Protein sequence: CAWSGSNQPQHF.

Comment on this clonotype: At one of its ends the junction is not consistent with the germline gene, which may arise from a read error. V usage is TRBV5-1 and J usage is TRBJ2-3; D not certain. Germline CDR1 reads SGHRS; CDR2 reads YFSETQ. The CDR3 extends over 15 amino acids. The CDR3 DNA follows: TGCGCCAGCAGCTTGGCCCCCCTTAGCACAGATAAGCAGTATTTT. Translation: CASSLAPLSTDKQYF.

This chain uses TRBV6-5 with TRBJ1-2; D ambiguous. The length of the CDR3 is 12 residues. The ends were cut back, 5 bases at V and 4 bases at J, with 8 bases in the middle. Germline CDR1 is MNHEY and CDR2 is SVGAGI. The CDR3: CASSEAFYGYTF. CDR3 DNA: TGTGCCAGCAGTGAAGCATTCTATGGCTACACCTTC.

The chain couples TRBV7-2 to TRBJ2-1, with 12 bases that match TRBD1. The CDR3 spans 16 residues. Germline trimming cut 2 bases from V and 7 bases from J; bases unmatched to any gene: 6. In germline, CDR1 is SGHTA, CDR2 FQGNSA. The CDR3 here is CASSLPGTGGRNEQFF. CDR3 bases: TGTGCCAGCAGCTTACCCGGGACAGGGGGCAGGAATGAGCAGTTCTTC.